The clone carrying this T cell receptor (beta chain) was seen only a few times. TCRdb reprocessed the RT-PCR reads with MiXCR, giving one entry per CDR3 protein. The sample lists roughly 40,000 distinct CDR3 sequences; under 40% were seen once. V lost 3 bases and J 1 base, leaving 9 bases between the germline ends. The length of the CDR3 is 13 residues. From germline, CDR1 is SQVTM and CDR2 ANQGSEA. This sample was included in a study of patients and donors after allogeneic stem cell transplantation. V and J are TRBV29-1 and TRBJ1-1; D is perhaps TRBD1 (5 bases). This clonotype originated in a human donor who was either an allogeneic HSCT recipient or a stem cell or donor lymphocyte infusion donor (not recorded which). It is not recorded whose cells these are; they may come from a transplant donor. Material for sequencing was blood, either unsorted or a sorted T cell fraction (not recorded which). Written as DNA, the CDR3 is TGCAGCGTTGAGGGACGGTCGAACACTGAAGCTTTCTTT. This encodes CSVEGRSNTEAFF.